This entry lists 32 T cell receptor beta chains sequenced from one sample in a study of blood T cells in healthy people across ages. Primed by a sample-barcoded 5' primer and a J-beta primer mix, a second PCR proceeded for roughly 6 to 12 cycles. MiXCR was run by TCRdb on the 5' RACE reads, yielding one entry per CDR3 protein. The table includes approximately 820,000 distinct CDR3 sequences, roughly 44% detected once. The sequenced sample was blood. Receptor source: a man aged 60 to 75 in good health.

V is TRBV15 and J is TRBJ2-7; D remains ambiguous. This CDR3 has 14 amino acids. Germline CDR1 is LNHNV and CDR2 is YYDKDF (reference sequence). V lost 0 bases to trimming and J lost 5 bases, with 11 bases between them. The chain's CDR3 is CATSRDNGVNEQYF. Written as DNA, the CDR3 is TGTGCCACCAGCAGAGATAACGGAGTTAACGAGCAGTACTTC. Full variable domain (missing parts from reference TRBV15 and TRBJ2-7): DAMVIQNPRYQVTQFGKPVTLSCSQTLNHNVMYWYQQKSSQAPKLLFHYYDKDFNNEADTPDNFQSRRPNTSFCFLDIRSPGLGDTAMYLCATSRDNGVNEQYFGPGTRLTVT.

The rearrangement links TRBV5-1 to TRBJ2-6; 7 nucleotides agree with TRBD1. Germline assignment: CDR1 SGHRS and CDR2 YFSETQ. This CDR3 comprises 17 residues. V was clipped by 4 bases and J by 4 bases; unmatched bases: 11. This chain's CDR3 is CASSGPVQGTGANVLTF. The CDR3 nucleotides read TGCGCCAGCAGCGGACCGGTACAGGGGACCGGGGCCAACGTCCTGACTTTC. Based on the CDR3 plus reference TRBV5-1 and TRBJ2-6, the full variable domain is KAGVTQTPRYLIKTRGQQVTLSCSPISGHRSVSWYQQTPGQGLQFLFEYFSETQRNKGNFPGRFSGRQFSNSRSEMNVSTLELGDSALYLCASSGPVQGTGANVLTFGAGSRLTVL.

In regard to this clonotype: One base away lies a much larger clone, so this may be a sequencing read error. The chain is built from TRBV15 and TRBJ2-3, with 8 bases that match TRBD2. Germline V gene lookup returns CDR1 LNHNV and CDR2 YYDKDF (reference sequence). The CDR3 has 14 amino acids. The CDR3 sequence is CATSTGLELDAQYF. The CDR3 nucleotides read TGTGCCACCAGCACGGGACTAGAATTAGATGCGCAGTATTTT.

This rearrangement joins TRBV6-2 or TRBV6-3 to TRBJ2-1, with TRBD1 identical over 10 bases. This CDR3 contains 15 residues. Germline CDR1 MNHEY, CDR2 SVGEGT. Losses at the gene ends were 5 bases for V and 2 bases for J; bases not matched to a gene: 3. The CDR3 DNA is TGTGCCAGCAGTCTCGGGACAGGGGCCTACAATGAGCAGTTCTTC. Translating gives CASSLGTGAYNEQFF.

The V gene is TRBV4-1, the J gene TRBJ2-7; 9 bases match TRBD1. Looked up from germline, CDR1 is MGHRA and CDR2 is YSYEKL. CDR3 size: 15 residues. Trimming at V came to 4 bases and at J to 7 bases, leaving 11 bases not matched to a gene. In DNA, the CDR3 is TGCGCCAGCAGCCCAGGGGACAGGGCCTACAATGAGCAGTACTTC. This encodes CASSPGDRAYNEQYF.

V gene TRBV7-2 combines with J gene TRBJ1-2; no definite D call. Trimming stripped 5 bases from V and 4 bases from J, with 14 bases between. Germline V gives CDR1 SGHTA, CDR2 FQGNSA. This CDR3 is 14 amino acids long. As DNA, the CDR3 is TGTGCCAGCAGCCAAGCCCCCTCCCCCTATGGCTACACCTTC. This codes for CASSQAPSPYGYTF.

The chain has TRBV11-3 and TRBJ2-1, with a tentative D call TRBD1 (5 bases). V lost 5 bases, J lost 5 bases, and 16 bases lay in between. This CDR3 comprises 15 residues. Germline CDR1 SGHNT, CDR2 YENEEA. Written as DNA, the CDR3 is TGTGCCAGCAGCCCTTCCCGGGCCAGGGACAATGAGCAGTTCTTC. Protein product: CASSPSRARDNEQFF.

This clonotype is a singleton in its sample. This may come from a read error, since a much larger clone is one base off. The V gene is TRBV25-1, the J gene TRBJ1-1; D is unclear. Germline V gene data show CDR1 as MGHDK and CDR2 as SYGVNS. The CDR3 consists of 13 residues. The CDR3 DNA reads as TGTGCCGGCAGTGATCTACTGAAAACTGAAGCTTTCTTT. It codes for CAGSDLLKTEAFF.

This chain links TRBV20-1 with TRBJ2-3; TRBD1 is a possible D gene (5 bases). CDR1 is DFQATT and CDR2 is SNEGSKA in the germline V gene (reference sequence). The CDR3 extends over 12 amino acids. The CDR3 DNA sequence: TGCAGCGCATCAGGGTCCACAGATACGCAGTATTTT. Amino acids: CSASGSTDTQYF.

In DNA form, the CDR3 reads TGTGCCAGCAGCGTAGTGGCAGGGACCTACAATGAGCAGTTCTTC. As protein: CASSVVAGTYNEQFF. The chain employs TRBV9 and TRBJ2-1; weak D call: TRBD1 (5 bases). V was cut by 0 bases and J by 2 bases, with 9 bases left in between. The germline gives CDR1 SGDLS, CDR2 YYNGEE. The length of the CDR3 is 15 residues.

This clonotype was found a few times. The chain carries TRBV3-1 and TRBJ2-3, with D perhaps matching TRBD1 or TRBD2 (5 bases each). The germline V gene encodes CDR1 LGHDT and CDR2 YNNKEL (reference sequence). The V end was cut by 1 base, the J end by 1 base, with 9 bases between. The CDR3 runs 15 residues. CDR3 nucleotide sequence: TGTGCCAGCAGCCAAGGGGACGCCCGCACAGATACGCAGTATTTT. Residues: CASSQGDARTDTQYF.

CDR3 region: CASSGRMNTEAFF. In DNA form, the CDR3 reads TGTGCCAGCAGTGGACGGATGAACACTGAAGCTTTCTTT. The V call is TRBV7-8, the J call TRBJ1-1; no firm D call. The length of the CDR3 is 13 residues. Looked up from germline, CDR1 is SGHVS and CDR2 is FQNEAQ. Trimming pared 6 bases from V and 0 bases from J, leaving 8 bases between.

This chain links TRBV12-3 or TRBV12-4 with TRBJ1-2; D unclear. The V gene lost 6 bases and the J gene lost 3 bases, with 17 bases spanning the gap. This CDR3 spans 15 amino acids. The CDR3 DNA sequence: TGTGCCAGCAGAACCACGGGAAACCGGGACTATGGCTACACCTTC. Translated, it gives CASRTTGNRDYGYTF.

V usage is TRBV15 and J usage is TRBJ1-1; the D is unclear. CDR3 length equals 16 residues. V was cut by 1 base and J by 0 bases, with 12 bases left in between. The germline V gene encodes CDR1 LNHNV and CDR2 YYDKDF (reference sequence). CDR3 loop: CATSRGFEEMNTEAFF. CDR3 nucleotide sequence: TGTGCCACCAGCAGAGGTTTTGAGGAAATGAACACTGAAGCTTTCTTT. Supplemented by reference TRBV15 and TRBJ1-1, the full variable domain reads DAMVIQNPRYQVTQFGKPVTLSCSQTLNHNVMYWYQQKSSQAPKLLFHYYDKDFNNEADTPDNFQSRRPNTSFCFLDIRSPGLGDTAMYLCATSRGFEEMNTEAFFGQGTRLTVV.

The table lists this clonotype with a count of one. The chain combines TRBV9 with TRBJ2-1, with 9 bases that match TRBD2. The length of the CDR3 is 16 residues. The V and J ends lost 0 bases and 6 bases, in that order; junction bases with no gene match: 7. The V gene's germline CDR1 is SGDLS and CDR2 YYNGEE. In DNA, the CDR3 is TGTGCCAGCAGCGTAGAAGGCGGGGGGGCCGGCAATGAGCAGTTCTTC. This translates into CASSVEGGGAGNEQFF.

The V and J genes are TRBV5-1 and TRBJ2-1, with a tentative D call TRBD2 (6 bases). The CDR3 consists of 14 residues. V lost 4 bases, J lost 2 bases, and 10 bases lay in between. In germline, CDR1 is SGHRS, CDR2 YFSETQ. DNA for the CDR3: TGCGCCAGCAGCGTGGGGAGGACCTACAATGAGCAGTTCTTC. This translates into CASSVGRTYNEQFF.

As DNA, the CDR3 is TGTGCCTGGAGATCGCTAGCGGGGGGCGGTGTGAGCGGGGAGCTGTTTTTT. Translating gives CAWRSLAGGGVSGELFF. V usage is TRBV30 and J usage is TRBJ2-2; 11 bases map to TRBD2. Germline lookup yields CDR1 GTSNPN and CDR2 SVGIG (reference sequence). CDR3 size: 17 residues. The V segment lost 3 bases and the J segment 7 bases; nucleotides outside the gene matches: 13.

The gene calls are TRBV13 and TRBJ1-1; D gene unclear. V lost 5 bases, J lost 3 bases, and 13 bases lay in between. This CDR3 is 14 amino acids long. The V gene's germline CDR1 is PRHDT and CDR2 FYEKMQ (reference sequence). The DNA of the CDR3 is TGTGCCAGCAGCCCGAGGAGCGGGGACACTGAAGCTTTCTTT. Amino acid sequence: CASSPRSGDTEAFF.

This clonotype was detected only a few times. CDR3 nucleotide sequence: TGTGCCAGCAGCGGGCGGGGGGGCTCAAATGAGCAGTTCTTC. Protein: CASSGRGGSNEQFF. This chain links TRBV21-1 with TRBJ2-1; TRBD2 is the table's D call and was not checked against the DNA. TRBV21-1 corresponds to a pseudogene. The length of the CDR3 is 14 residues.

This chain connects TRBV29-1 to TRBJ1-5; TRBD1 aligns across 9 bases. The germline gives CDR1 SQVTM, CDR2 ANQGSEA. Trimming took 6 bases from V and 2 from J; bases not matched to a gene: 5. The CDR3 totals 14 residues. The CDR3 DNA reads TGCAGCGTCAAACAGGGGGCTGGCAATCAGCCCCAGCATTTT. As protein: CSVKQGAGNQPQHF. Complete variable domain (other parts from reference TRBV29-1 and TRBJ1-5): SAVISQKPSRDICQRGTSLTIQCQVDSQVTMMFWYRQQPGQSLTLIATANQGSEATYESGFVIDKFPISRPNLTFSTLTVSNMSPEDSSIYLCSVKQGAGNQPQHFGDGTRLSIL.

This chain links TRBV3-1 with TRBJ1-2; D is undetermined. There are 14 residues in the CDR3. Germline CDR1 is LGHDT and CDR2 is YNNKEL (reference sequence). Trimming shortened V by 2 bases and J by 8 bases, and 15 bases separated the two germline ends. The CDR3 nucleotides read TGTGCCAGCAGCCAAAAGGTCAGAGACTCCGGCTACACCTTC. This codes for CASSQKVRDSGYTF. Full variable domain (remainder filled in from reference TRBV3-1 and TRBJ1-2): DTAVSQTPKYLVTQMGNDKSIKCEQNLGHDTMYWYKQDSKKFLKIMFSYNNKELIINETVPNRFSPKSPDKAHLNLHINSLELGDSAVYFCASSQKVRDSGYTFGSGTRLTVV.

The chain combines TRBV20-1 with TRBJ1-4; D is possibly TRBD1 (6 bases). Between the trimmed V and J ends, which lost 0 bases and 8 bases, there was a span of 13 bases. CDR3 length: 14 amino acids. CDR1 is DFQATT and CDR2 is SNEGSKA in the germline V gene (reference sequence). In DNA, the CDR3 is TGCAGTGCTAGAGATCCGGGCAGGGGCGAAAAACTGTTTTTT. Protein sequence: CSARDPGRGEKLFF.

The table lists this clonotype with a few counts. The chain uses TRBV20-1 and TRBJ2-5; 9 bases are shared with TRBD1. Germline loops: CDR1 DFQATT, CDR2 SNEGSKA (reference sequence). The CDR3 is 17 residues long. The trim removed 2 bases at V and 3 bases at J, leaving 13 bases unmatched. The CDR3 nucleotides read TGCAGTGCTAGACCCATTCACAGGGGGCGAGCGGAAGAGACCCAGTACTTC. Translated: CSARPIHRGRAEETQYF.

This clonotype was seen a single time. The genes are TRBV27 and TRBJ1-5; D not certain. This CDR3 has 15 residues. Germline loops: CDR1 MNHEY, CDR2 SMNVEV (reference sequence). Trimming shortened V by 2 bases and J by 5 bases, and 13 bases separated the two germline ends. The CDR3 region has the DNA TGTGCCAGCAGTTTACGCGAGCCGGGTGATCAGCCCCAGCATTTT. Encoded protein: CASSLREPGDQPQHF.

The rearrangement uses TRBV3-1 and TRBJ2-7; D possibly uses TRBD1 or TRBD2 (5 bases each). Trimming stripped 3 bases from V and 6 bases from J, with 18 bases between. Germline loops: CDR1 LGHDT, CDR2 YNNKEL (reference sequence). CDR3 length equals 15 residues. CDR3 sequence: CASSQWGREFVEQYF. The CDR3 region has the DNA TGTGCCAGCAGCCAGTGGGGCAGGGAGTTTGTCGAGCAGTACTTC.

The chain couples TRBV15 to TRBJ2-5; no clear D gene. This CDR3 comprises 15 residues. V was trimmed by 2 bases and J by 3 bases, leaving 13 bases between them. The germline gives CDR1 LNHNV, CDR2 YYDKDF (reference sequence). The CDR3 loop is CATSRSRTAEETQYF. In nucleotides, the CDR3 is TGTGCCACCAGCAGATCCCGGACGGCGGAAGAGACCCAGTACTTC.

The chain carries TRBV5-1 and TRBJ2-5, with TRBD2 identical over 7 bases. This CDR3 contains 15 residues. J was trimmed by 0 bases and V by 4 bases; bases with no gene match: 6. Germline V gene sequence: CDR1 SGHRS, CDR2 YFSETQ. The CDR3 DNA follows: TGCGCCAGCAGCGAGGGAGGGGCCCACCAAGAGACCCAGTACTTC. It encodes CASSEGGAHQETQYF.

V and J are TRBV6-2 or TRBV6-3 and TRBJ1-2; a weak D match, TRBD1 (6 bases). In germline, CDR1 is MNHEY, CDR2 SVGEGT. The V and J ends lost 6 bases and 1 base respectively, with 12 bases between them. This CDR3 region has 14 residues. Written as DNA, the CDR3 is TGTGCCAGCAGGCCGACAGGAATTAACTATGGCTACACCTTC. It specifies CASRPTGINYGYTF.

The V and J genes are TRBV7-2 and TRBJ1-1; D is possibly TRBD1 (5 bases). Trimming pared 0 bases from V and 9 bases from J, leaving 14 bases between. The CDR3 has 14 residues. Germline lookup yields CDR1 SGHTA and CDR2 FQGNSA. As DNA, the CDR3 is TGTGCCAGCAGCTTAGCCGGAATAGGGACGAAAGCTTTCTTT. Translation: CASSLAGIGTKAFF.

The chain is built from TRBV7-2 and TRBJ2-2; tentative D call: TRBD1 (5 bases). Germline V gives CDR1 SGHTA, CDR2 FQGNSA. The V gene lost 4 bases and the J gene lost 4 bases, with 10 bases spanning the gap. CDR3 length: 14 amino acids. CDR3 DNA sequence: TGTGCCAGCAGCTCCAGGGTAGGCACCGGGGAGCTGTTTTTT. It codes for CASSSRVGTGELFF.

For this clonotype: An end of the junction does not agree with germline; a read error may underlie this. The chain combines TRBV28 with TRBJ2-4; the D is unclear. The end of the DNA is better explained by TRBJ2-7, so the J call may be wrong. From germline, CDR1 is MDHEN and CDR2 SYDVKM. The CDR3 consists of 15 residues. The CDR3 is CASSADGTASDEQYF. CDR3 DNA sequence: TGTGCCAGCAGCGCGGACGGCACTGCCTCCGACGAGCAGTACTTC.

This rearrangement joins TRBV5-4 to TRBJ2-1, with TRBD1 identical over 9 bases. Germline V CDR1 and CDR2: SGHNT, YYREEE (reference sequence). The CDR3 has 16 amino acids. With V trimmed by 5 bases and J by 0 bases, 6 bases remained unmatched. The CDR3: CASRIGQGSSYNEQFF. DNA of the CDR3: TGTGCCAGCAGAATCGGACAGGGGAGCTCCTACAATGAGCAGTTCTTC. The full variable domain, its missing parts supplied by reference TRBV5-4 and TRBJ2-1, is ETGVTQSPTHLIKTRGQQVTLRCSSQSGHNTVSWYQQALGQGPQFIFQYYREEENGRGNFPPRFSGLQFPNYSSELNVNALELDDSALYLCASRIGQGSSYNEQFFGPGTRLTVL.